These 12 T cell receptor beta chains were sequenced from one sample in a study of blood T cell repertoires in COVID-19. Libraries were prepared by immunoSEQ multiplex PCR; TCRdb keeps only in-frame clonotypes and omits some of them. The table has tens of thousands of clones, 70% to 85% seen once. Sequencing used peripheral blood. These receptors came from a woman in her sixties or seventies with acute or convalescent COVID-19.

The chain carries TRBV7-9 and TRBJ1-1; D not resolved. The CDR3 contains 15 residues. Germline V gene lookup returns CDR1 SEHNR and CDR2 FQNEAQ (reference sequence). The V gene lost 1 base and the J gene lost 0 bases, with 9 bases spanning the gap. The CDR3 coding sequence is TGTGCCAGCAGCTTAGATGGCTTAATGAACACTGAAGCTTTCTTT. The encoded protein is CASSLDGLMNTEAFF.

This chain links TRBV7-2 with TRBJ2-2; D is perhaps TRBD1 (5 bases). CDR1 SGHTA and CDR2 FQGNSA come from the germline V gene. The CDR3 length is 16 residues. V lost 1 base to trimming and J lost 2 bases, with 11 bases between them. The CDR3 nucleotides are TGTGCCAGCAGCTTAGTGGGGCAGCGAAACACCGGGGAGCTGTTTTTT. Translated: CASSLVGQRNTGELFF.

Regarding this clone: Other DNA sequences in the same sample also yield this CDR3. The gene calls are TRBV2 and TRBJ1-2; no clear D. The V and J ends lost 3 bases and 7 bases respectively, with 15 bases between them. The germline V gene has CDR1 SNHLY and CDR2 FYNNEI. CDR3 size: 14 residues. The CDR3 nucleotides read TGTGCCAGCAGTGATAGGAGGACCTCAGTTGGCTACACCTTC. As protein: CASSDRRTSVGYTF.

This clone has only a few counts. The chain employs TRBV27 and TRBJ1-1; no reliable D call. The V end was cut by 3 bases, the J end by 4 bases, with 12 bases between. CDR3 length: 14 residues. The germline V gene has CDR1 MNHEY and CDR2 SMNVEV (reference sequence). The CDR3 nucleotides read TGTGCCAGCAGTTTTGTGCGGAAAGGCACTGAAGCTTTCTTT. Protein sequence: CASSFVRKGTEAFF.

A few counts support this clone. The V and J genes are TRBV12-1 and TRBJ1-1; TRBD1, the table's D call, lacks a check against the DNA. TRBV12-1 is designated a pseudogene. CDR3 length: 16 amino acids. This chain's CDR3 is CASSFPARTGDTEAFF. CDR3 bases: TGTGCCAGCAGCTTTCCTGCCCGGACAGGGGACACTGAAGCTTTCTTT.

The rearrangement uses TRBV6-4 and TRBJ1-5; tentatively, D is TRBD1 (5 bases). The CDR3 extends over 14 amino acids. The V end lost 2 bases, the J end lost 5 bases, and 10 bases lay between the germline ends. The V gene's germline CDR1 is MRHNA and CDR2 SNTAGT. The CDR3 nucleotides are TGTGCCAGCAGTGACGCGGGGGGGGATCAGCCCCAGCATTTT. Protein sequence: CASSDAGGDQPQHF.

The CDR3 DNA is TGTGCCAGCACCAATGGAGGGGCCGCTAGCTATGGCTACACCTTC. Its translation: CASTNGGAASYGYTF. This chain uses TRBV5-4 with TRBJ1-2; maybe TRBD1 (5 bases). This CDR3 contains 15 residues. The V and J ends lost 6 bases and 4 bases respectively, with 19 bases between them. Germline lookup yields CDR1 SGHNT and CDR2 YYREEE (reference sequence).

V usage is TRBV5-4 and J usage is TRBJ2-7; possibly TRBD2 for D (6 bases). This CDR3 is 13 amino acids long. V shed 4 bases and J shed 3 bases, with 11 bases lying between them. Looked up from germline, CDR1 is SGHNT and CDR2 is YYREEE (reference sequence). The CDR3 bases are TGTGCCAGCAGCCTGGTGGGGGGCTACGAGCAGTACTTC. Protein sequence: CASSLVGGYEQYF.

This clone was seen only a few times. V usage is TRBV27 and J usage is TRBJ2-7; 9 positions agree with TRBD2. CDR1 is MNHEY, CDR2 SMNVEV, per germline (reference sequence). V was pared by 5 bases and J by 4 bases, with 3 bases of the junction left unmatched. This CDR3 spans 13 amino acids. This CDR3 is CASSLLAGYEQYF. The CDR3 DNA is TGTGCCAGCAGTCTGCTAGCGGGGTACGAGCAGTACTTC.

This rearrangement joins TRBV3-1 (or the pseudogene TRBV3-2) to TRBJ1-5; D is uncertain. Trimming took 1 base from V and 12 from J, leaving 16 bases between them. CDR3 length: 14 residues. Germline V gene lookup returns CDR1 LGHDT and CDR2 YNNKEL (reference sequence). The CDR3 is CASSQVGKEWIQHF. The DNA of the CDR3 is TGTGCCAGCAGCCAAGTAGGTAAGGAGTGGATCCAGCATTTT.

V usage is TRBV30 and J usage is TRBJ1-4, with 7 positions matching TRBD1. Germline-derived CDR1 and CDR2 are GTSNPN and SVGIG (reference sequence). V gave up 1 base and J gave up 5 bases; unmatched junction bases: 7. The CDR3 consists of 15 residues. Written as DNA, the CDR3 is TGTGCCTGGAGTGCTAACAGGGGCGGCAATGAAAAACTGTTTTTT. Amino acid sequence: CAWSANRGGNEKLFF.

The chain links TRBV3-1 (or the pseudogene TRBV3-2) to TRBJ2-4; 8 bases agree with TRBD2. Germline values: CDR1 LGHDT, CDR2 YNNKEL (reference sequence). The CDR3 is 16 amino acids. Trimming cost V 5 bases and J 0 bases; bases outside gene matches: 6. The CDR3, as DNA: TGTGCCAGCAGCTCAATAGCGGGACTAGCCAAAAACATTCAGTACTTC. The encoded protein is CASSSIAGLAKNIQYF.